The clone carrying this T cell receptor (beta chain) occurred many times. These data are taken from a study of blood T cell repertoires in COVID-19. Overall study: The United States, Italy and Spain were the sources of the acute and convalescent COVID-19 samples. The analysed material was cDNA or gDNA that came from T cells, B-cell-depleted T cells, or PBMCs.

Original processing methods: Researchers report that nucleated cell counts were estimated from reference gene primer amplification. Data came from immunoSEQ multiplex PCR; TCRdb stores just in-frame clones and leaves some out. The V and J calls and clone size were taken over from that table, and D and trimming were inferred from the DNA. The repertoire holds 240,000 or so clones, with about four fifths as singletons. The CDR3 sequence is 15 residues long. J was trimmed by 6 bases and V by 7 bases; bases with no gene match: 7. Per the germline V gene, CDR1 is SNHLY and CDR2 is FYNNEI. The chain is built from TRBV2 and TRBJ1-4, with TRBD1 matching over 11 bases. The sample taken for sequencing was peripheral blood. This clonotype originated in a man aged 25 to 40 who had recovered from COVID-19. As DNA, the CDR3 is TGTGCCAGCACCGGGACAGGGGGTGTCTATGAAAAACTGTTTTTT. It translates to CASTGTGGVYEKLFF.